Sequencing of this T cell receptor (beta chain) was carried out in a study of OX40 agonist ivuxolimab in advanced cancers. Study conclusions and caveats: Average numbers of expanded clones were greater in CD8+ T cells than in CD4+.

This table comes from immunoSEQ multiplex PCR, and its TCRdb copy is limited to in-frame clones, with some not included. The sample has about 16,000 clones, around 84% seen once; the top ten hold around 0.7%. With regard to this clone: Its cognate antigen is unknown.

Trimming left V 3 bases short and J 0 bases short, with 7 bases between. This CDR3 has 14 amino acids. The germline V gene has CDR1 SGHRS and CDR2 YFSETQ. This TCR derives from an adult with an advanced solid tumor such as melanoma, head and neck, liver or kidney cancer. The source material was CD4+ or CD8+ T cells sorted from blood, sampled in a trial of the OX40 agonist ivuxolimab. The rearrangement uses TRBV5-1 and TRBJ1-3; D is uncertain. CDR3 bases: TGCGCCAGCAGCTCTGGCCTCTCTGGAAACACCATATATTTT. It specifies CASSSGLSGNTIYF.